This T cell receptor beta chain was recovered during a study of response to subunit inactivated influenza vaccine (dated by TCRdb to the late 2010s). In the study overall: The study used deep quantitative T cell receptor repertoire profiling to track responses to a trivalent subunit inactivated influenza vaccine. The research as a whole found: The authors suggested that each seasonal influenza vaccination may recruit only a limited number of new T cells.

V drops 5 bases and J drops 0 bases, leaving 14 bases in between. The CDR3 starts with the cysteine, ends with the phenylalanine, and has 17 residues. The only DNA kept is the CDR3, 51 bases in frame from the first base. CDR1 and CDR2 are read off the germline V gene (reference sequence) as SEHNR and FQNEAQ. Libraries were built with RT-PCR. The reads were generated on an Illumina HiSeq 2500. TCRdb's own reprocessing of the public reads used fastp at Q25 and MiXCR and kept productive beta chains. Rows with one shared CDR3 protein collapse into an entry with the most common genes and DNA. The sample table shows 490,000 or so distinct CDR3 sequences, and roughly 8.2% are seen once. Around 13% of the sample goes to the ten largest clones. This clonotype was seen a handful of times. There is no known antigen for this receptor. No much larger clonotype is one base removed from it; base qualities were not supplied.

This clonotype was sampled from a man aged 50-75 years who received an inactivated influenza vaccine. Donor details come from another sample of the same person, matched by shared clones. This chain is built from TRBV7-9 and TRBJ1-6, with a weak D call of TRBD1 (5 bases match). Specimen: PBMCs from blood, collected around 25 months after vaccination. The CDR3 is CASSATGMSSYNSPLHF. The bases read TGTGCCAGCAGCGCCACAGGCATGAGCTCCTATAATTCACCCCTCCACTTT.